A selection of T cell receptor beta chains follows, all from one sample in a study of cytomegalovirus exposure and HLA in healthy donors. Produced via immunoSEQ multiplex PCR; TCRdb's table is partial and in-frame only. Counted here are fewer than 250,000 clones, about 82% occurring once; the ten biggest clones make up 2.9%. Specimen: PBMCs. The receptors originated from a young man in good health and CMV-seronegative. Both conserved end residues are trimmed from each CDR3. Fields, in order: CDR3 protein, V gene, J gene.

cdr3_aa: ASSPAGGGEQY
v_call: TRBV5-6
j_call: TRBJ2-7

cdr3_aa: ASSLEDYTDTQY
v_call: TRBV28
j_call: TRBJ2-3

cdr3_aa: ASSPTGGQGRGTEAF
v_call: TRBV18
j_call: TRBJ1-1

cdr3_aa: ASRAGTGLYEQY
v_call: TRBV6-5
j_call: TRBJ2-7

cdr3_aa: ASSPPRTGLGNTIY
v_call: TRBV18
j_call: TRBJ1-3

cdr3_aa: SAPRTVNNEQF
v_call: TRBV29-1
j_call: TRBJ2-1

cdr3_aa: ASSTGASTDTQY
v_call: TRBV28
j_call: TRBJ2-3

cdr3_aa: ASSSHEGDTQY
v_call: TRBV9
j_call: TRBJ2-3

cdr3_aa: ASIEAGGSEIFYNEQF
v_call: TRBV5-6
j_call: TRBJ2-1

cdr3_aa: ASSRSGRGGFTEAF
v_call: TRBV27
j_call: TRBJ1-1

cdr3_aa: ASSDSVEQF
v_call: TRBV5-1
j_call: TRBJ2-1

cdr3_aa: ASSQAGGNTGELF
v_call: TRBV4-1
j_call: TRBJ2-2

cdr3_aa: ASSMGLRYNEQF
v_call: TRBV19
j_call: TRBJ2-1

cdr3_aa: ASSGGANYGYT
v_call: TRBV6-5
j_call: TRBJ1-2

cdr3_aa: ASSGGTGQPGDYSYT
v_call: TRBV5-8
j_call: TRBJ1-2

cdr3_aa: ASSLANRVSGNTIY
v_call: TRBV7-2
j_call: TRBJ1-3

cdr3_aa: ASSLVRGRGYT
v_call: TRBV5-8
j_call: TRBJ1-2